This TCR beta chain appears in the sequencing data of a study of T cells after yellow fever vaccination. Study-level findings and limits: The booster response re-showed most primary clones: about 96% CD4, approximately 90% CD8. Just a small share of clonotypes turned up in the CD4 compartment as well as the CD8 compartment.

The study made its TCR cDNA through 5'RACE template switching. That step introduced a universal primer site along with UMIs. One entry per CDR3 protein, called by TCRdb with MiXCR from the 5' RACE reads. The table lists 25,000 to 35,000 distinct CDR3 sequences, over 4.5% of them singletons. This clonotype appeared many times. Its specificity is not known. This sample comprised CD8+ T cells sorted from PBMCs, obtained 10 days after the yellow fever booster vaccination. The sequence was obtained from a man under 40 who received the YFV17D yellow fever vaccine.

CDR3 in DNA: TGTGCCAGCTCTCATCCTACGGGCTACGAGCAGTACTTC. Translation: CASSHPTGYEQYF. The chain links TRBV13 to TRBJ2-7; D is unresolved. V was cut by 8 bases and J by 3 bases, with 14 bases left in between. CDR3 length: 13 amino acids. CDR1 is PRHDT and CDR2 is FYEKMQ in the germline V gene (reference sequence).